This TCR beta chain was sequenced in a study of technical replicates of blood from a handful of donors. Profiling relied on immunoSEQ multiplex PCR, and the TCRdb table lists in-frame clones only, not all of them. Among roughly 60,000 clones listed, 85% to 95% were seen once. The source of this sequence is a human donor in good health. Some clones in this sample may be carry-over from other donors' samples. Sequenced input: PBMCs.

CDR3 amino acids: CSARQETQYF. The CDR3 DNA reads as TGCAGTGCTAGGCAGGAGACCCAGTACTTC. The chain carries TRBV20-1 and TRBJ2-5; D uncertain. This CDR3 contains 10 residues. Trimming pared 3 bases from V and 5 bases from J, leaving 4 bases between. Germline CDR1 and CDR2: DFQATT and SNEGSKA (reference sequence).